These T cell receptor beta chains were read from a single sample in a study of cytomegalovirus exposure and HLA in healthy donors. Sequencing used immunoSEQ multiplex PCR; TCRdb keeps in-frame clones, though not all of them. The sample lists more than 100,000 clones, 60% to 80% occurring once. The sequenced sample was PBMCs. These receptors were collected from a woman in her sixties in good health and CMV-seronegative. Each CDR3 is given with its conserved first and last residue. The D gene is left open where the match is weak. Where a row states a size, it is once, few, many or the class of an expanded clone; other rows omit it.

length	V	size	J	D	CDR3	DNA
14	TRBV7-9	-	TRBJ1-5	TRBD1	CASGLTGGNQPQHF	TGTGCCAGCGGCTTGACAGGGGGCAATCAGCCCCAGCATTTT
13	TRBV19	-	TRBJ1-2	TRBD1	CASSHRDSNGYTF	TGTGCCAGTAGTCACCGGGACAGTAACGGCTACACCTTC
14	TRBV7-9	-	TRBJ2-3	-	CASSLVASPDTQYF	TGTGCCAGCAGCTTAGTAGCCTCACCGGATACGCAGTATTTT
13	TRBV5-1	-	TRBJ1-2	-	CASSPAGSNGYTF	TGCGCCAGCAGCCCGGCAGGCAGTAATGGCTACACCTTC
20	TRBV19	once	TRBJ1-4	TRBD1	CASSQKPGTVLVATNEKLFF	TGTGCCAGTAGTCAAAAGCCCGGGACAGTACTGGTTGCAACTAATGAAAAACTGTTTTTT
15	TRBV10-3	-	TRBJ1-1	TRBD1	CAIRAGTGKNTEAFF	TGTGCCATCAGAGCCGGGACAGGGAAGAACACTGAAGCCTTCTTT
17	TRBV6-1	-	TRBJ1-3	TRBD1	CASSEPGTGASGNTIYF	TGTGCCAGCAGTGAACCCGGGACAGGGGCCTCTGGAAACACCATATATTTT
13	TRBV18	-	TRBJ1-1	TRBD1	CASSSQGDTEAFF	TGTGCCAGCTCATCGCAGGGGGACACTGAAGCTTTCTTT
15	TRBV2	-	TRBJ2-1	TRBD1	CASKIGPGQNNEQFF	TGTGCCAGCAAAATAGGACCGGGACAGAACAATGAGCAGTTCTTC
16	TRBV14	few	TRBJ2-2	-	CASSHDTGWNTGELFF	TGTGCCAGCAGCCATGACACAGGTTGGAACACCGGGGAGCTGTTTTTT
18	TRBV18	-	TRBJ1-2	TRBD1	CASSPPLGGGEVNYGYTF	TGTGCCAGCTCACCACCTCTTGGAGGGGGCGAAGTTAACTATGGCTACACCTTC
14	TRBV6-1	-	TRBJ2-7	-	CASKAGSIGYEQYF	TGTGCCAGCAAGGCGGGATCGATTGGCTACGAGCAGTACTTC
15	TRBV28	-	TRBJ1-5	-	CASSLLGQRNQPQHF	TGTGCCAGCAGTTTATTGGGACAAAGAAATCAGCCCCAGCATTTT
17	TRBV6-1	-	TRBJ1-6	-	CASSDRVPSSYNSPLHF	TGTGCCAGCAGTGACAGGGTCCCGAGCTCCTATAATTCACCCCTCCACTTT
15	TRBV28	-	TRBJ2-1	-	CASSFRGITYNEQFF	TGTGCCAGCAGTTTTCGGGGTATAACCTACAATGAGCAGTTCTTC
12	TRBV18	-	TRBJ2-1	-	CASSPREDEQFF	TGTGCCAGCTCACCACGGGAGGATGAGCAGTTCTTC
17	TRBV7-9	-	TRBJ1-6	-	CSSSLRQYEWERSPLHF	TGTTCCAGCAGCTTACGCCAATACGAGTGGGAGCGGTCACCCCTCCACTTT
10	TRBV20-1	-	TRBJ2-7	-	CTDGRSEQYF	TGCACAGACGGTCGGAGCGAGCAGTACTTC
15	TRBV19	-	TRBJ1-4	-	CASSMRQTTNEKLFF	TGTGCCAGTAGTATGAGGCAGACAACTAATGAAAAACTGTTTTTT
15	TRBV7-2	-	TRBJ1-6	TRBD1	CASSPRQGANSPLHF	TGTGCCAGCAGCCCTCGACAGGGGGCTAATTCACCCCTCCACTTT
16	TRBV18	-	TRBJ2-7	TRBD1	CASSQSHTTGPYEQYF	TGTGCCAGCTCCCAGAGCCATACGACAGGGCCCTACGAGCAGTACTTC
14	TRBV30	-	TRBJ2-1	TRBD2	CAWSEPGLASEQFF	TGTGCCTGGAGCGAACCGGGACTAGCATCCGAGCAGTTCTTC
15	TRBV28	-	TRBJ2-7	TRBD1	CASSPHQTGAYEQYF	TGTGCCAGCAGTCCACACCAGACAGGGGCCTACGAGCAGTACTTC
15	TRBV6-4	-	TRBJ2-3	-	CASSEGSLGTDTQYF	TGTGCCAGCAGTGAGGGGAGTCTCGGCACAGATACGCAGTATTTT
12	TRBV19	-	TRBJ1-1	-	CASSFWDSEAFF	TGTGCCAGTAGTTTCTGGGACTCTGAAGCTTTCTTT
15	TRBV5-1	few	TRBJ1-4	TRBD1	CASSIQGAFGEKLFF	TGCGCCAGCAGCATACAGGGGGCTTTCGGTGAAAAACTGTTTTTT
14	TRBV29-1	few	TRBJ2-1	TRBD2	CSQLRGGSYNEQFF	TGCAGTCAGCTGCGGGGGGGCTCCTACAATGAGCAGTTCTTC
14	TRBV7-6	once	TRBJ1-2	-	CASSLTDTNYGYTF	TGTGCCAGCAGCTTGACAGATACTAACTATGGCTACACCTTC
16	TRBV7-3	-	TRBJ2-1	TRBD2	CASSGTGGSSYNEQFF	TGTGCCAGCAGCGGGACGGGGGGAAGCTCCTACAATGAGCAGTTCTTC
13	TRBV28	-	TRBJ1-2	TRBD1	CASSADRVRGYTF	TGTGCCAGCAGTGCGGACAGGGTACGTGGCTACACCTTC
13	TRBV6-6	-	TRBJ1-4	-	CASSYSQGEKLFF	TGTGCCAGCAGTTACTCGCAGGGTGAAAAACTGTTTTTT
15	TRBV5-6	-	TRBJ2-7	TRBD1	CASSLRGLGKNEQYF	TGTGCCAGCAGCTTGAGGGGGCTTGGGAAAAACGAGCAGTACTTC
15	TRBV28	-	TRBJ1-5	-	CASSTKQGVGQPQHF	TGTGCCAGCAGTACCAAACAGGGTGTAGGGCAGCCCCAGCATTTT
16	TRBV15	-	TRBJ2-5	TRBD2	CATSSPQAGGGETQYF	TGTGCCACCAGCAGCCCCCAAGCGGGGGGCGGGGAGACCCAGTACTTC
14	TRBV7-9	-	TRBJ2-7	TRBD2	CASSERGAPEEQYF	TGTGCCAGTTCCGAGCGGGGGGCTCCCGAAGAGCAGTACTTC
16	TRBV28	-	TRBJ2-1	TRBD2	CASSPLGGGAGNEQFF	TGTGCCAGCAGCCCCCTAGGCGGGGGGGCCGGGAATGAGCAGTTCTTC
13	TRBV5-1	-	TRBJ2-7	-	CASSNGQGYGQYF	TGCGCCAGCAGTAACGGGCAGGGCTACGGGCAGTACTTC
20	TRBV14	-	TRBJ2-4	TRBD1	CASSQVRWDRDNLAKNIQYF	TGTGCCAGCAGCCAAGTCCGCTGGGACAGGGACAATCTAGCCAAAAACATTCAGTACTTC
15	TRBV28	-	TRBJ1-1	TRBD1	CASSLRTGLNTEAFF	TGTGCCAGCAGTTTGAGGACAGGACTGAACACTGAAGCTTTCTTT
17	TRBV4-1	-	TRBJ2-7	TRBD1	CASSQTYRDRVRYEQYF	TGCGCCAGCAGCCAAACCTACCGGGACAGGGTTAGATACGAGCAGTACTTC
17	TRBV25-1	-	TRBJ2-2	TRBD2	CASSQYLLAENTGELFF	TGTGCCAGCAGTCAATATTTACTAGCGGAGAACACCGGGGAGCTGTTTTTT
15	TRBV10-3	-	TRBJ1-1	-	CAISVRGSGFEGAFF	TGTGCCATCAGTGTTAGGGGAAGTGGATTCGAAGGAGCTTTCTTT